This entry lists 15 T cell receptor beta chains sequenced from one sample in a study of T cell changes during pregnancy in multiple sclerosis. Method: immunoSEQ multiplex PCR; TCRdb's copy keeps in-frame clones and lacks some. The table records 42,000 or so clones, roughly 88% of them present only once. The sample was CD8+ T cells from peripheral blood mononuclear cells, taken in the first trimester of pregnancy. These receptors were collected from a female donor with multiple sclerosis, enrolled in a pregnancy study.

This clone was counted a single time. The rearrangement joins TRBV25-1 to TRBJ1-1, with D possibly TRBD1 on 6 matching bases. Germline loops: CDR1 MGHDK, CDR2 SYGVNS. The V gene lost 1 base and the J gene lost 7 bases, with 22 bases spanning the gap. CDR3 length: 17 amino acids. CDR3 bases: TGTGCCAGCAGTGAATCTCGCCCCAGGGGTTCCCTTCTTGAAGCTTTCTTT. Translating it yields CASSESRPRGSLLEAFF.

Concerning this clone: This likely comes from a read error, as the CDR3 has no conserved phenylalanine or tryptophan at its end. No DNA is shown, since the ends of the CDR3 on it are uncertain; the CDR3 is the one TCRdb lists. The chain carries TRBV5-6 and TRBJ1-2. Germline lookup yields CDR1 SGHDT and CDR2 YYEEEE. The CDR3 spans 10 residues, counting both ends. The CDR3 protein is CASSLEPGVY.

The chain joins TRBV7-3 to TRBJ2-1, with no clear D. V was cut by 4 bases and J by 5 bases, with 6 bases left in between. Per germline, CDR1 SGHTA and CDR2 FQGTGA. The CDR3 is 12 residues long. The DNA of the CDR3 is TGTGCCAGCAGCTCATCCAACAATGAGCAGTTCTTC. Translating it yields CASSSSNNEQFF.

J is TRBJ1-2 and V is TRBV30, with D unclear. CDR3 length: 13 amino acids. The germline V gene has CDR1 GTSNPN and CDR2 SVGIG (reference sequence). Between the trimmed V and J ends, which lost 0 bases and 4 bases, there was a span of 9 bases. The CDR3 sequence: CAWSVIGVYGYTF. In nucleotides, the CDR3 is TGTGCCTGGAGTGTAATCGGTGTCTATGGCTACACCTTC.

This clone has just a few counts. The chain couples TRBV10-1 to TRBJ2-5; 9 positions agree with TRBD2. Germline lookup yields CDR1 WNHNN and CDR2 SYGVQD (reference sequence). The CDR3 runs 17 residues. Germline trimming cut 8 bases from V and 5 bases from J; bases unmatched to any gene: 18. The CDR3 DNA sequence: TGCGCCAGCCCCCCCGCAGTAGCGGGGGCCACATGGGAGACCCAGTACTTC. Its protein product is CASPPAVAGATWETQYF.

This clone was found a few times. The rearrangement links TRBV10-3 to TRBJ2-2, with D possibly being TRBD1 (6 bases). The ends were cut back, 7 bases at V and 0 bases at J, with 12 bases in the middle. This CDR3 has 15 residues. Germline V gene data show CDR1 as ENHRY and CDR2 as SYGVKD. The CDR3 here is CAIKEDRANTGELFF. CDR3 bases: TGTGCCATCAAAGAGGACAGAGCGAACACCGGGGAGCTGTTTTTT.

V usage is TRBV7-9 and J usage is TRBJ1-4; TRBD1 agrees at 7 bases. Germline trimming cut 4 bases from V and 8 bases from J; bases unmatched to any gene: 7. Germline V lookup: CDR1 SEHNR, CDR2 FQNEAQ (reference sequence). The CDR3 has 14 residues. The CDR3 coding sequence is TGTGCCAGCAGCTCGGGACAGACGGAGGAAAAACTGTTTTTT. Its protein is CASSSGQTEEKLFF.

The V call is TRBV7-6, the J call TRBJ2-7; 7 bases fit TRBD2. The CDR3 is 15 amino acids. The germline V gene encodes CDR1 SGHVS and CDR2 FNYEAQ. V lost 1 base to trimming and J lost 1 base; unmatched junction nucleotides: 4. As DNA, the CDR3 is TGTGCCAGCAGCTTAGACGGCGGGAGTTCCTACGAGCAGTACTTC. It encodes CASSLDGGSSYEQYF.

The gene calls are TRBV27 and TRBJ2-7; TRBD1 matches 8 bases. The CDR3 runs to 14 residues. Germline trimming cut 2 bases from V and 3 bases from J; bases unmatched to any gene: 3. Germline assignment: CDR1 MNHEY and CDR2 SMNVEV (reference sequence). CDR3 loop: CASSLVDRVYEQYF. CDR3 bases: TGTGCCAGCAGTTTAGTGGACAGGGTCTACGAGCAGTACTTC.

The chain links TRBV19 to TRBJ1-1; tentative D call: TRBD1 (5 bases). V was shortened by 1 base and J by 1 base, with 13 bases between the two germline ends. CDR1 is LNHDA and CDR2 is SQIVND in the germline V gene (reference sequence). The CDR3 runs 16 residues. CDR3 nucleotide sequence: TGTGCCAGTAGTATAGGAAGAGACAGAGGGAACACTGAAGCTTTCTTT. This translates into CASSIGRDRGNTEAFF.

CDR3 in DNA: TGTGCCTGGAGTGTACTCCTAGGGACAGGATCTGGCTACACCTTC. As protein: CAWSVLLGTGSGYTF. The gene calls are TRBV30 and TRBJ1-2; 8 nucleotides agree with TRBD1. With V trimmed by 0 bases and J by 7 bases, 10 bases remained unmatched. CDR1 is GTSNPN and CDR2 is SVGIG in the germline V gene (reference sequence). CDR3 size: 15 residues.

The gene calls are TRBV5-4 and TRBJ2-3, with 7 positions matching TRBD2. CDR1 is SGHNT and CDR2 is YYREEE in the germline V gene (reference sequence). The trim removed 0 bases at V and 6 bases at J, leaving 4 bases unmatched. This CDR3 contains 14 residues. The CDR3: CASSLVVSGDTQYF. For the CDR3, the DNA is TGTGCCAGCAGCTTGGTGGTTAGCGGGGATACGCAGTATTTT.

V is TRBV27 and J is TRBJ2-1, with 8 positions matching TRBD2. V gave up 7 bases and J gave up 0 bases; unmatched junction bases: 8. CDR3 length equals 16 residues. The germline gives CDR1 MNHEY, CDR2 SMNVEV (reference sequence). The CDR3 DNA reads TGTGCCAGCAACTACTTAGCGGGATTCTCCTACAATGAGCAGTTCTTC. Protein: CASNYLAGFSYNEQFF.

This rearrangement joins TRBV11-1 to TRBJ2-1; the D gene is possibly TRBD2 (7 bases). Germline assignment: CDR1 SGHAT and CDR2 FQDESV (reference sequence). The CDR3 loop spans 15 amino acids. The ends were cut back, 5 bases at V and 6 bases at J, with 17 bases in the middle. The CDR3 here is CASSPRGGWGNEQFF. Here the CDR3 DNA reads TGTGCCAGCAGCCCCCGCGGGGGCTGGGGCAATGAGCAGTTCTTC.

The chain employs TRBV30 and TRBJ1-2, with D perhaps matching TRBD1 (6 bases). V was cut by 2 bases and J by 5 bases, with 15 bases left in between. From germline, CDR1 is GTSNPN and CDR2 SVGIG (reference sequence). This CDR3 contains 14 residues. CDR3 protein: CAWSTGNFWYGYTF. The CDR3 DNA follows: TGTGCCTGGAGTACAGGGAATTTCTGGTATGGCTACACCTTC.